The entry below gives a single T cell receptor beta chain sequence along with its context. Antigen specificity is unknown. This entry belongs to a study of T cell repertoires in cytomegalovirus infection. As for the study in general: Selected CMV epitopes included recently identified HLA-C-restricted ones as well as well-studied HLA-B-restricted ones. Both a matching HLA type and CMV infection were indicated by public TCR beta signatures. Overall study results and limits: Based on cumulative public TCR beta family frequency, carriers of CMV plus the relevant HLA were identified. The ex vivo response was dominated by HLA-C-restricted CMV-specific TCR beta clonotypes.

J was trimmed by 1 base and V by 0 bases; bases with no gene match: 11. Germline CDR1 reads MNHEY; CDR2 reads SVGEGT. The CDR3 contains 20 residues. TCRdb ran MiXCR on the reads and lists one entry per CDR3 protein. The sample yields about 920,000 distinct CDR3 sequences, around 31% seen once. The sequence was collected from a human donor in good health (CMV status not recorded). Some clones in this sample may be carry-over from other donors' samples. V and J are TRBV6-2 or TRBV6-3 and TRBJ2-3, with 12 bases identical to TRBD2. The sequences come from cultured CD8+ T cells from PBMCs, collected from culture after CMV antigen stimulation. CDR3 DNA: TGTGCCAGCAGTTACTCTATGTCTCTAGCGGGGGGGCGTGGCACAGATACGCAGTATTTT. Translated: CASSYSMSLAGGRGTDTQYF.